This T cell receptor (beta chain) stems from a study of a mutant IDH1 vaccine in newly diagnosed glioma. Clones were read by immunoSEQ multiplex PCR, and TCRdb kept only the in-frame ones, dropping some. Of about 24,000 clones listed, 82% were seen once; the top ten hold around 3.8%. The time point denotes: week 47, end of study. Topical imiquimod accompanied each vaccine dose, which consisted of 300 ug of mutant IDH1 20-mer peptide. CDR3 length: 14 amino acids. V lost 1 base to trimming and J lost 1 base, with 8 bases between them. In germline, CDR1 is SGHNT, CDR2 YYREEE (reference sequence). Regarding this clone: Its target is not known.

The chain is built from TRBV5-4 and TRBJ2-5; tentatively, D is TRBD2 (7 bases). Sequencing was performed on PBMCs, taken from a glioma patient whose treatment included an IDH1 peptide vaccine. This receptor was identified in a man in his forties or fifties with glioma. Some clones in this sample may be carry-over from other donors' samples. The CDR3 DNA reads TGTGCCAGCAGCTTGCGGGGGGCCCAAGAGACCCAGTACTTC. It codes for CASSLRGAQETQYF.